Only one count was recorded for the clone carrying this T cell receptor (beta chain). PCR was performed using 60 Vbeta and 13 Jbeta primers. Some clones are missing from TCRdb's copy, which holds only in-frame ones; the method was immunoSEQ multiplex PCR. The sample yields 75,000 to 90,000 clones, about four fifths seen once. This record belongs to a study of cytomegalovirus exposure and HLA in healthy donors. The clonotype comes from a male donor in good health and CMV-seropositive. The specimen was PBMCs.

The CDR3 is CASSVQGDEGYTF. The CDR3 nucleotides are TGTGCCAGCAGCGTACAGGGCGACGAGGGCTACACCTTC. The V call is TRBV9, the J call TRBJ1-2; possibly TRBD1 for D (5 bases). Trimming removed 1 base from V and 8 bases from J, with 12 bases in between. Per germline, CDR1 SGDLS and CDR2 YYNGEE. The CDR3 is 13 residues long.